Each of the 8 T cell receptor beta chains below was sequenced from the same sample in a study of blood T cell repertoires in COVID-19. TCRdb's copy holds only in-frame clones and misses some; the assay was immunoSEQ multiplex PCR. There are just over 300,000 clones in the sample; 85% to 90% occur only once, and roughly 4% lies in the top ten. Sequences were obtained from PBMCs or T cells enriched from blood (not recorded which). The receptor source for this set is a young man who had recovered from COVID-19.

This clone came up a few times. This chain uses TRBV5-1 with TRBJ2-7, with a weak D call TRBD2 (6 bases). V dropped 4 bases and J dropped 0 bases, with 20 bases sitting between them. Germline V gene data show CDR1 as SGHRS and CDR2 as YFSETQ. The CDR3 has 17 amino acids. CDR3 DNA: TGCGCCAGCAGCCAAGTATTCAGTTCGGGAGCCTCCTACGAGCAGTACTTC. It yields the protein CASSQVFSSGASYEQYF.

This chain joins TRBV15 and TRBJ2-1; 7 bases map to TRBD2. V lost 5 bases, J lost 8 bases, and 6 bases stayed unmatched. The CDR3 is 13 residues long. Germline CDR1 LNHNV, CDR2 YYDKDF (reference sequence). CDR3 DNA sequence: TGTGCCACCAGCCGGGACTACATATATGAGCAGTTCTTC. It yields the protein CATSRDYIYEQFF.

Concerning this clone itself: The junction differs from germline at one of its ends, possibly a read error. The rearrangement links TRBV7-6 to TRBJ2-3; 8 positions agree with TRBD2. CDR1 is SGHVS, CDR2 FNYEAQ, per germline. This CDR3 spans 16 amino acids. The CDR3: CASSLAKAGGTDTQYF. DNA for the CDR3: TGTGCCAGCAGCCTAGCAAAAGCGGGGGGCACAGATACGCAGTATTTT.

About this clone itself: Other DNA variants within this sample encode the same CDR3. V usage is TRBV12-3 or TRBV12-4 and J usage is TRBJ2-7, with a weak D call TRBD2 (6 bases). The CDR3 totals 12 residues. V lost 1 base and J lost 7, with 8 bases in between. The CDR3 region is CASSLGRGEQYF. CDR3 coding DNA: TGTGCCAGCAGTTTAGGTCGGGGGGAGCAGTACTTC.

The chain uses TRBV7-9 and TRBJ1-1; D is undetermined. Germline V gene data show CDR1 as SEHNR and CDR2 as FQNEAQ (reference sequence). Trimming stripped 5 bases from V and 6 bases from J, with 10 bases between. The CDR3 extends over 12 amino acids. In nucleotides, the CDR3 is TGTGCCAGCAGCCGGGTGGTGGCTGAAGCTTTCTTT. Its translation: CASSRVVAEAFF.

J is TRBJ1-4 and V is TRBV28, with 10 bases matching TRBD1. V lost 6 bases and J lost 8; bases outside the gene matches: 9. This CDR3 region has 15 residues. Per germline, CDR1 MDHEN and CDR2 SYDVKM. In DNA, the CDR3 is TGTGCCAGCAGGGGGCCCGGGACAGGGGAAGAAAAACTGTTTTTT. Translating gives CASRGPGTGEEKLFF. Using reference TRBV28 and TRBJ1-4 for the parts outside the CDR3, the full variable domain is DVKVTQSSRYLVKRTGEKVFLECVQDMDHENMFWYRQDPGLGLRLIYFSYDVKMKEKGDIPEGYSVSREKKERFSLILESASTNQTSMYLCASRGPGTGEEKLFFGSGTQLSVL.

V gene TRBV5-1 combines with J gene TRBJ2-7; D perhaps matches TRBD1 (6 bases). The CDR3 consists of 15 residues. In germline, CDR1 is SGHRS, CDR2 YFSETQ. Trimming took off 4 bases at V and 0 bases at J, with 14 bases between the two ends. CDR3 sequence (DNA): TGCGCCAGCAGCCCCGACAGGACTCCCTCCTACGAGCAGTACTTC. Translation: CASSPDRTPSYEQYF.

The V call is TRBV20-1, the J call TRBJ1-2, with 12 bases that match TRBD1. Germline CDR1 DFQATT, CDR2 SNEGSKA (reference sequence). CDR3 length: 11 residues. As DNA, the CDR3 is TGCAGCGGGACAGGGGGCCATGGCTACACCTTC. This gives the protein CSGTGGHGYTF.